This T cell receptor delta chain was found in a study of γδ T cells in repeated Plasmodium falciparum infection. About the research overall: Donors had four controlled P. falciparum NF54 infections over around 640 days. Broader study findings: Vdelta2-negative gammadelta repertoires appeared less diverse and less shared in Malian than Australian children.

The CDR3 has 17 amino acids. The V segment lost 5 bases and the J segment 3 bases; nucleotides outside the gene matches: 17. Germline CDR1 and CDR2: TVYSNPD and GDNSRS (reference sequence). To note about this clone: The antigen remains unidentified. TCRdb lists the protein of a much larger clone for this DNA, which differs at residue 3, so this is likely a read error; the protein given here is translated from the DNA itself.

TCRdb reapplied CATT to the multiplex PCR reads. The table has about 57,000 delta-chain clones, over 1.5% seen once. Bulk repertoires came from Vgamma9/Vdelta2+ or Vdelta2-negative gammadelta T cells flow-sorted from PBMC. The receptor was isolated from a pool of human donors (malaria-infected and uninfected, not separated). The rearrangement links TRDV3 to TRDJ1; 11 bases are shared with TRDD3. The J gene, not given by TCRdb, was assigned here from a germline match of the nucleotide sequence. Sequencing was done on a sample of gamma-delta T cells from blood. Here the CDR3 reads CAPRPSYFWGIPDKLIF. The CDR3 DNA reads as TGTGCCCCCAGGCCTTCCTACTTCTGGGGGATACCCGATAAACTCATCTTT.